This paragraph reports one T cell receptor (beta chain). The count of this clone is one. Its antigen is still unknown. Per-base quality was not reported, and no clone a single base away is much larger than it. Library creation used the immunoSEQ multiplex PCR assay. The multiplex PCR relied on a mix of 60 forward primers for TCR Vbeta segments and 13 reverse primers for TCR Jbeta segments. The CDR3 region of rearranged TCR beta genes was amplified from genomic DNA by a multiplex PCR assay. Amplified TCR beta libraries were sequenced as 87-base-pair reads on the Illumina HiSeq System. The published analysis was carried out like this. A later analysis tallied around 82 million unique TCR beta chains across the roughly 610 repertoires, and around 9.9 million of those chains were shared by two or more donors. Raw reads were error-corrected and collapsed into unique sequences by a nearest-neighbor algorithm in which closely related sequences were merged to remove PCR and sequencing errors. V, D and J gene segments were assigned by aligning CDR3 sequences to IMGT reference sequences. Each retained sequence needed at least a six-nucleotide match to both a V gene segment and a J gene segment. Rearrangements were called productive when the CDR3 lacked stop codons and stayed in frame with V and J; all others were non-productive. Following IMGT convention, CDR3 was defined as the stretch from the second conserved V-encoded cysteine up to the conserved J-encoded phenylalanine. The earlier analysis of about 570 of the donors excluded any sequence lacking an unambiguous match to a single V gene segment. In an earlier analysis of a few hundred of the donors, a V segment was called functional when productive rearrangements were above 56.7%, and segregating when the standard deviation between donors exceeded 5%. A statistical classification framework was built for diagnosing cytomegalovirus status from the catalog of TCR beta chain sequences. In a later analysis, TCR nucleotide sequences were compared against IMGT/GENE-DB human TR gene sequences so that V and J genes could be assigned. A later analysis assigned CDR3 sequences and most-parsimonious VDJ recombination scenarios with the TCRdist pipeline. A later analysis defined each TCR beta chain by its CDR3 amino acid sequence plus V-gene family, and excluded reads lacking a unique V-gene family. To address suspected cross-contamination and a sequencing artifact, a later analysis removed approximately 590 highly shared, low-generation-probability nucleotide sequences. In a later analysis, a clonal expansion index was calculated for each public chain from normalized within-repertoire ranks of inferred template counts. In a later analysis, generation probabilities were computed with a VDJ recombination model fitted to out-of-frame rearrangements, and the resulting probabilities were checked against IGoR. In a later analysis, TCR-TCR, TCR-HLA and TCR-CMV co-occurrence was scored with hypergeometric tests, and a repertoire-size bias correction was applied to TCR pairs. To estimate false discovery rates, a later analysis permuted the HLA or CMV assignments 20 times. In a later analysis, co-occurring TCRs were grouped with DBSCAN, and TCRdist sequence similarity was added when clustering was performed within HLA-allele-positive subsets. Repertoires with fewer than 30,000 or more than 120,000 public chains were left out of co-occurrence clustering, as were a handful of repertoires with anomalous nucleotide sharing. The immuneACCESS repertoire file appears here via TCRdb, limited to in-frame rearrangements. These files lack a portion of the clones; in checked studies, under half of the deficit traces to unresolved V genes, and the cause of the others is not known. V, J and clone size derive from that table, while D and trimming were established from the DNA sequence. A total of about 150,000 clones appear in this sample, approximately 72% of them only once. The top ten hold 5.5% to 7% of the sample.

Reading the germline V gene gives CDR1 SGHTA and CDR2 FQGNSA. From the cysteine through the phenylalanine, the CDR3 covers 15 amino acids. Only the CDR3 portion is preserved as DNA: 45 bases, with reading frame beginning at the first base. Germline trimming amounts to 1 base on V and 6 bases on J, with 6 as the count of junction bases outside the gene matches. The data originate from a study of cytomegalovirus exposure and HLA in healthy donors (dated by TCRdb to 2016 to 2017). General notes on the study: According to an earlier analysis of 450 to 650 of the donors, about 170 million T cells yielded over 100 million unique TCR beta sequences and about 300 Gb of sequence data. Approximately 330 gigabases of sequencing data and around 85 million unique TCR sequences made up an early release that covered under 750 HLA-typed donors. The genetic ancestry cluster associated with self-reported Caucasian donors included 81% of the approximately 410 genotyped donors. The study was designed to test whether signatures of past pathogen exposure could be identified by cataloging public T cell receptors. The T cell repertoires of 700 or so subjects were profiled by immunosequencing and related to cytomegalovirus serostatus. Besides the first cohort of about 730 subjects, a separate validation cohort made up of over 95 different subjects was used. To predict cytomegalovirus infection status, the study brought together high-throughput TCR immunosequencing, statistical association of individual TCRs with disease status, and machine learning. In a later analysis, previously published TCR beta repertoires from 550 to 750 donors were re-analyzed and high-resolution HLA genotyping was added so that TCR occurrence patterns could be studied. In the later analysis, no new phenotypic data were used to find candidate immune exposures; instead, reliance was placed on TCR beta sequences and their occurrence across donors. In an earlier analysis of over 550 of the donors, high-throughput TCR beta sequencing was used to judge whether each TCR beta V gene segment behaved as functional or pseudogenic. Donor age, sex, ethnicity and CMV serostatus were compiled together with the repertoire data. Genome-wide SNP genotypes for about 55% of the 666 donors were used in a later genetic analysis, which treated that subset as a discovery cohort. Every discovery cohort repertoire had been produced on one sequencing platform. Class I and class II HLA loci were covered by the typing at four-digit resolution. Typing coverage varied by locus: about 620-630 donors for A, B, C, DRB1 and DQB1; some 520 for DQA1; nearly 610 for DPA1; roughly 470 for DPB1. Four to six DR-DQ haplotypes were handled as single units for association and clustering, since linkage in the cohort was strong. On average, roughly 200,000 unique TCR beta nucleotide sequences were sequenced per donor among several hundred genotyped donors of the cohort, with roughly 18% of those sequences being non-productive.

In total, roughly 710 healthy bone marrow donors made up the cohort. At the time of sampling, every cohort member was nominally healthy, though immune exposures that went unrecorded were likely present. The donor tested CMV seronegative and was one of the 352 seronegative cohort members. Each donor provided a peripheral blood sample, and peripheral blood mononuclear cells were used for TCR beta sequencing. Genomic DNA extraction from the blood cell samples was performed with the Qiagen DNeasy Blood Extraction Kit. Paper-wide results and their limitations: In a later analysis, 15,000 to 20,000 TCR beta sequences were associated with specific HLA alleles at a false discovery rate of 0.05. In a later analysis, HLA-associated TCR beta chains showed more clonal expansion and lower generation probabilities than non-associated chains that were equally common. The 87-base-pair reads could not distinguish some IMGT-functional V segments, including TRBV6-2 and TRBV6-3, so those segments were excluded. In a later analysis, the rate of TCR association differed among HLA loci, with DRB1 alleles having the most associated TCRs and HLA-C alleles having the fewest. Three of the identified cytomegalovirus-associated TCR beta chains were confirmed in vitro to be specific for cytomegalovirus antigens. According to a later analysis, parvovirus B19, influenza, CMV and Epstein-Barr virus appeared linked to several top co-occurrence clusters. The sequencing pipeline was judged likely to have produced a cluster of highly shared sequence variants as a technical artifact. A total of 164 TCR beta chains were listed by the study as associated with cytomegalovirus. It was suggested by the authors that the approach could potentially be generalized to other disease states and immunological phenotypes. A further reported finding was that TCR beta sequences accurately predicted the HLA-A and HLA-B alleles for most subjects in the first cohort. According to a later genetic analysis, donors in an Asian-associated ancestry cluster had fewer N-insertions in productive TCRs than the roughly 670-donor mean. The classifier was reported to diagnose cytomegalovirus status with high specificity and sensitivity in both the original and validation cohorts. V-gene and J-gene trimming of TCR beta chains was associated with a missense DCLRE1C variant in a later genetic analysis, and the association was replicated in an independent cohort. This cohort had only TCR beta chains sequenced, and the lack of alpha or paired-chain data limited which features could be detected. Strong co-occurrence of HLA alleles, especially DR and DQ, made assigning TCR associations to individual alleles difficult. CMV serostatus was the only immune exposure information available for the cohort. The presence/absence analyses assumed that sequencing depth was roughly uniform across donors, and that assumption may not be true. Most CMV-associated TCR beta chains appeared to be HLA-restricted in a later analysis, and the HLA associations seemed to be driven largely by CMV exposure. Because HLA typing was unavailable for some donors at each locus, only the typed subset was used in association tests. Because counts were too low, some 17 rarely observed V segments, including chromosome 9 orphons, were left out of the earlier analysis of a few hundred of the donors. Across donors, most TCR sequences were observed very rarely, whereas some public TCRs were present in many individuals. Linkage disequilibrium might explain the correlated functional status among segregating V segments, but an unknown experimental factor could not be excluded. In an earlier analysis of 587 of the donors, most TCR beta V segments appeared in productive rearrangements about 87% or about 30% of the time, broadly matching IMGT annotations.

The TCR was taken from a woman in her sixties or seventies in good health and CMV-seronegative. The chain is assembled from TRBV7-2 and TRBJ2-3, and 8 junctional nucleotides match TRBD2. What was sequenced was PBMCs. The CDR3 here reads CASSLGSGKMDTQYF. In nucleotides, the sequence is TGTGCCAGCAGCTTAGGTAGCGGGAAGATGGATACGCAGTATTTT.